Detailed here is one TCR beta chain. Its antigen remains unknown. The germline V and J ends were trimmed by 2 bases and 0 bases, with 8 bases remaining between them. The germline V gene has CDR1 MNHEY and CDR2 SVGAGI. This CDR3 is built from 15 residues. The data derive from a study of memory CD4+ T cells and cytomegalovirus serostatus. Overall study context: Healthy Belgian adult donors included nine or ten CMV-positive and some 23 CMV-negative people.

Generated by immunoSEQ multiplex PCR, the TCRdb table keeps only in-frame clones and is missing some. Of around 40,000 clones detected, 70% to 80% appear once; the ten largest clones hold 0.79%. Findings of the study overall: A US-trained random forest predicted CMV serostatus with median AUC around 0.92.

The sort gate was single viable CD3+CD4+CD8-CD45RO+ cells for memory CD4+ T cells. Sample: memory CD4+ T cells from blood. This clonotype was obtained from an adult in good health and CMV-seronegative. The chain recombines TRBV6-5 with TRBJ1-5; TRBD1 is a possible D gene (5 bases). The CDR3 loop is CASSYGARSNQPQHF. Here the CDR3 DNA reads TGTGCCAGCAGTTACGGGGCCCGTAGCAATCAGCCCCAGCATTTT.